The 2 T cell receptor beta chains below all came from one sample that was sequenced in a study of T cell responses to AZD1222 COVID-19 vaccine. Measured with immunoSEQ multiplex PCR; TCRdb has only the in-frame clones, and not every one. The sample yields 150,000 to 200,000 clones, less than 95% seen once. Specimen: peripheral blood, collected 28 days after the second AZD1222 dose. These receptors came from an adult who received the AZD1222 COVID-19 vaccine.

The rearrangement links TRBV29-1 to TRBJ1-1; 7 nucleotides align to TRBD1. This CDR3 is built from 13 residues. CDR1 is SQVTM and CDR2 is ANQGSEA in the germline V gene. With 5 bases clipped from V and 3 bases from J, the junction kept 6 bases outside the gene matches. Here the CDR3 reads CSVNRGRDTEAFF. The CDR3 DNA sequence: TGCAGCGTTAACAGGGGAAGGGACACTGAAGCTTTCTTT.

The chain combines TRBV18 with TRBJ2-7; D is perhaps TRBD1 (5 bases). The CDR3 covers 17 residues. In germline, CDR1 is KGHSH, CDR2 LQKENI. Trimming took 3 bases from V and 2 from J, leaving 20 bases between them. The CDR3 here is CASSPLTGASDTYEQYF. CDR3 DNA: TGTGCCAGCTCACCGCTAACAGGAGCCTCCGATACCTACGAGCAGTACTTC. Full variable domain (remainder filled in from reference TRBV18 and TRBJ2-7): NAGVMQNPRHLVRRRGQEARLRCSPMKGHSHVYWYRQLPEEGLKFMVYLQKENIIDESGMPKERFSAEFPKEGPSILRIQQVVRGDSAAYFCASSPLTGASDTYEQYFGPGTRLTVT.